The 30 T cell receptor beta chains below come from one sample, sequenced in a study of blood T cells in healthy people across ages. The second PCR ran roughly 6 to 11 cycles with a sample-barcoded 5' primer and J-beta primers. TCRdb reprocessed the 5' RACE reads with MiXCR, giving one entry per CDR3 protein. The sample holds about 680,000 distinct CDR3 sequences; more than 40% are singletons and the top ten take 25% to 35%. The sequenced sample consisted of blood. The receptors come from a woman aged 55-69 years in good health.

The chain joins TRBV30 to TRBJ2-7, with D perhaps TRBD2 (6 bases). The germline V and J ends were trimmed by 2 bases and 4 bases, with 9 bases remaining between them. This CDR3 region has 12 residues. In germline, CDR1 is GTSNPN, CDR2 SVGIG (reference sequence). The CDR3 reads CAWSSGSYEQYF. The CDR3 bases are TGTGCCTGGAGTTCCGGGAGTTACGAGCAGTACTTC.

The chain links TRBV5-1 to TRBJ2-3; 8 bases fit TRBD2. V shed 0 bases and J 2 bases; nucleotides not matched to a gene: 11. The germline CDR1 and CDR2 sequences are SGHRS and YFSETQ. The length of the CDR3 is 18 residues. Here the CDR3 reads CASSLGGIAGGSTDTQYF. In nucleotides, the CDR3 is TGCGCCAGCAGCTTGGGAGGGATCGCGGGAGGATCCACAGATACGCAGTATTTT.

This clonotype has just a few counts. CDR3 sequence (DNA): TGTGCCAGCAGTTGGGCCGGAAATTCACCCCTCCACTTT. It specifies CASSWAGNSPLHF. The rearrangement joins TRBV6-2 or TRBV6-3 to TRBJ1-6; D remains ambiguous. The CDR3 totals 13 residues. V dropped 4 bases and J dropped 7 bases, with 8 bases sitting between them. Per the germline V gene, CDR1 is MNHEY and CDR2 is SVGEGT.

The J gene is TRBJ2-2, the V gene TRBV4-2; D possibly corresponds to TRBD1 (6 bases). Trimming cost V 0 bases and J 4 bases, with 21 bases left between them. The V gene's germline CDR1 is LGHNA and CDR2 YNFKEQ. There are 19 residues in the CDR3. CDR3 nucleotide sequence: TGTGCCAGCAGCCAAGATAAAGGGAAGGGACACCTAGCCACCGGGGAGCTGTTTTTT. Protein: CASSQDKGKGHLATGELFF.

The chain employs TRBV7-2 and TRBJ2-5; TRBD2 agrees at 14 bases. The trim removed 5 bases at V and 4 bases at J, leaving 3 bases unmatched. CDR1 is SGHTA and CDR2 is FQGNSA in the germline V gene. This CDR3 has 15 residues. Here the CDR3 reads CASSKGLAGAETQYF. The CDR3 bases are TGTGCCAGCAGCAAGGGACTAGCGGGAGCAGAGACCCAGTACTTC.

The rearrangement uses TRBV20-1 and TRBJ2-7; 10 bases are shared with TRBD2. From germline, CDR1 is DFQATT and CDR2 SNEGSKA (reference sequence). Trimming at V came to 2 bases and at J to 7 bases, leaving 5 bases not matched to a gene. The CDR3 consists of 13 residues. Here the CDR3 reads CSARKAGGWEQYF. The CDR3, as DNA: TGCAGTGCTAGAAAAGCGGGAGGGTGGGAGCAGTACTTC.

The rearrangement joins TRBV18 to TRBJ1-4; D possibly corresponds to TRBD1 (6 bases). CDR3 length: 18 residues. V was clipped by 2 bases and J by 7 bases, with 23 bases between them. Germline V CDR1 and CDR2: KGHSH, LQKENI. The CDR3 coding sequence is TGTGCCAGCTCACCAGAGTACAGGGCACTCGCAACTCGTGAAAAACTGTTTTTT. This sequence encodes CASSPEYRALATREKLFF.

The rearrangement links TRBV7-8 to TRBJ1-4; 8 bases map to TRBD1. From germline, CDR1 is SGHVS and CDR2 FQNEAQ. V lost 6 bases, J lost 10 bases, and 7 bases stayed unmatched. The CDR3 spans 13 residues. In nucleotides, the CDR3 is TGTGCCAGCAGGCCCAGGGGGCCGGGAAAACTGTTTTTT. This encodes CASRPRGPGKLFF.

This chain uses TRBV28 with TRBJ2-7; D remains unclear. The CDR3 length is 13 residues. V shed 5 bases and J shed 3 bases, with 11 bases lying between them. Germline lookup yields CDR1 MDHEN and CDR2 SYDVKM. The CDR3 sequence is CASSPSPYYEQYF. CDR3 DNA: TGTGCCAGCAGTCCCTCACCCTACTACGAGCAGTACTTC.

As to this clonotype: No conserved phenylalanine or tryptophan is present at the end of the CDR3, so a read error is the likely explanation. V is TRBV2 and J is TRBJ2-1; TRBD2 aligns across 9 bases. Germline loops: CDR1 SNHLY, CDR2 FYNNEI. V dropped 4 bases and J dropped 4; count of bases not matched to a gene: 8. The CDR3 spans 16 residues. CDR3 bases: TGTGCCAGCAGTGTCGGGCGGGAGGGCCGTTACAATGAGCAGTTCGTC. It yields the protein CASSVGREGRYNEQFV.

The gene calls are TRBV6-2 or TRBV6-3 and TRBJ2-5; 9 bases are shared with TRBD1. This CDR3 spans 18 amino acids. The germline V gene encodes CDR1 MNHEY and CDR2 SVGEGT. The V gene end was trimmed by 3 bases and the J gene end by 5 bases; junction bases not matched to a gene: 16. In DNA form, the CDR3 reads TGTGCCAGCAGTTATGGGATATTCTGGACAGGGGCGTTGGAGACCCAGTACTTC. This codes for CASSYGIFWTGALETQYF.

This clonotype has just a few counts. The CDR3 region has the DNA TGTGCCAGCAGCTTAGACCGTCCTAACGCAGATACGCAGTATTTT. Translating it yields CASSLDRPNADTQYF. This sequence joins TRBV7-2 and TRBJ2-3; unclear D gene. V lost 1 base and J lost 4, with 12 bases in between. The CDR3 is 15 residues long. CDR1 and CDR2 from the germline V gene are SGHTA and FQGNSA.

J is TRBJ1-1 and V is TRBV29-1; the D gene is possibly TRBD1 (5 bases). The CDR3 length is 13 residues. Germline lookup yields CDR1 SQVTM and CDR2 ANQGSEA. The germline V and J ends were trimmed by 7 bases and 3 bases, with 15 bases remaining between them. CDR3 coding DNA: TGCAGCGGTGGACTGTCAGGGTACACTGAAGCTTTCTTT. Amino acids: CSGGLSGYTEAFF.

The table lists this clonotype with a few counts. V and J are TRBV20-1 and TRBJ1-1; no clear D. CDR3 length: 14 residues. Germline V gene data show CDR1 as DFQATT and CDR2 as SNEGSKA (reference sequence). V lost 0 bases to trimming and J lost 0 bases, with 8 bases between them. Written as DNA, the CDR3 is TGCAGTGCTAGAGAAGGCACCTTGAACACTGAAGCTTTCTTT. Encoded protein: CSAREGTLNTEAFF.

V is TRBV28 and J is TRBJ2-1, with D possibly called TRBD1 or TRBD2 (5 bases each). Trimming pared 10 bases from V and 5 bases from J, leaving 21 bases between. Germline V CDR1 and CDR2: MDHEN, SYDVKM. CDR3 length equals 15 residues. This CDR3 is CATTGTTLGDNEQFF. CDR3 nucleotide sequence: TGTGCCACCACGGGGACCACCCTGGGTGACAATGAGCAGTTCTTC.

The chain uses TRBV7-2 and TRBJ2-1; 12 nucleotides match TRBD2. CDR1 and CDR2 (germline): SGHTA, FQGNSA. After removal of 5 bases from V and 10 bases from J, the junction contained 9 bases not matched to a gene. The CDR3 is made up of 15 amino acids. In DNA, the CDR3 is TGTGCCAGCAGCCAGACTAGCGGGAGTCTAGGGGAGCAGTTCTTC. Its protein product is CASSQTSGSLGEQFF.

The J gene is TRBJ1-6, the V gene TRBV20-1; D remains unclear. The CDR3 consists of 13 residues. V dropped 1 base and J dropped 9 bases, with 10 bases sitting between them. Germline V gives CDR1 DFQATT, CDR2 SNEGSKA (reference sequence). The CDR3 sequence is CSARADRSSPLHF. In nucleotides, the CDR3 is TGCAGTGCTAGAGCGGATCGGAGTTCACCCCTCCACTTT.

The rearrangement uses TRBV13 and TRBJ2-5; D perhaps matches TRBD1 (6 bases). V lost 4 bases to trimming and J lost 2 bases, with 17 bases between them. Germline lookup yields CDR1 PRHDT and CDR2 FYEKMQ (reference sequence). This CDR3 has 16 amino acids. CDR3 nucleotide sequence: TGTGCCAGCAGCTATTTAACAGGGAAGGGACAAGAGACCCAGTACTTC. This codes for CASSYLTGKGQETQYF.

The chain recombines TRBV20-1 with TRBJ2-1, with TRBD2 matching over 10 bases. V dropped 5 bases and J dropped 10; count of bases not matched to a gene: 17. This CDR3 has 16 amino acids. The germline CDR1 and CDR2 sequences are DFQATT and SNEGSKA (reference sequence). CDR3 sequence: CSAGLAGGAFVSEQFF. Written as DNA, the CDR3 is TGCAGTGCTGGATTAGCGGGAGGAGCGTTCGTCAGCGAGCAGTTCTTC.

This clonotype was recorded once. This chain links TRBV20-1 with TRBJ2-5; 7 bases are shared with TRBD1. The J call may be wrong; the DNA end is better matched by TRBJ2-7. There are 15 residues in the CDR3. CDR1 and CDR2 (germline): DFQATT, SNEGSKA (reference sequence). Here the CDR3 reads CSALSDRAKPYEQYF. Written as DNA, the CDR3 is TGCAGTGCTCTGTCCGACAGGGCTAAACCCTACGAGCAGTACTTC.

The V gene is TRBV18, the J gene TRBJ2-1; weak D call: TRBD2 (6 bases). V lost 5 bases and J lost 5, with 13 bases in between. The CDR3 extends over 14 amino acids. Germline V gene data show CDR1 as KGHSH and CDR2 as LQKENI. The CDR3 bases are TGTGCCAGCTCAGAATGGCGGGATAACAATGAGCAGTTCTTC. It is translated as CASSEWRDNNEQFF.

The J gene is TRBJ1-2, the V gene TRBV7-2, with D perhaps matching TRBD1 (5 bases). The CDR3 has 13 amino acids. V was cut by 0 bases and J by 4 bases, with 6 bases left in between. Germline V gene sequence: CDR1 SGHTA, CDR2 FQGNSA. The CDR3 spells CASSLAGTYGYTF. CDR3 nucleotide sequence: TGTGCCAGCAGCTTAGCTGGGACCTATGGCTACACCTTC.

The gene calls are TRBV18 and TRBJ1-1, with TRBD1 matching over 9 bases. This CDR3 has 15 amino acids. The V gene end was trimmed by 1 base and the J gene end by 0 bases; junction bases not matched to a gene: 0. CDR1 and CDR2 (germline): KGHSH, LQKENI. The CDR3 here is CASSPRDRVNTEAFF. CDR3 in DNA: TGTGCCAGCTCACCACGGGACAGGGTGAACACTGAAGCTTTCTTT. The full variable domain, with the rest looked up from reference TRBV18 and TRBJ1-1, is NAGVMQNPRHLVRRRGQEARLRCSPMKGHSHVYWYRQLPEEGLKFMVYLQKENIIDESGMPKERFSAEFPKEGPSILRIQQVVRGDSAAYFCASSPRDRVNTEAFFGQGTRLTVV.

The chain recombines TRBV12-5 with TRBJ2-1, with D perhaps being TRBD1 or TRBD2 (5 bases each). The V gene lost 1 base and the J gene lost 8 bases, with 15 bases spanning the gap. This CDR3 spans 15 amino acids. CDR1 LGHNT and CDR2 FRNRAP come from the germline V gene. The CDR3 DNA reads TGTGCTAGTGGTTTGGACCCAAAGGGGACGGATGAGCAGTTCTTC. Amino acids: CASGLDPKGTDEQFF.

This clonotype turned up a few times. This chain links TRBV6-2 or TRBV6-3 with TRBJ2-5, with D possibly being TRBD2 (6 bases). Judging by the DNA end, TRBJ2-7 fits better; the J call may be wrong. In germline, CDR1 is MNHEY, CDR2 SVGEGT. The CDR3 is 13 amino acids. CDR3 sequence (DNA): TGTGCCAGCACCTACGGGGGAGGCAACGAGCAGTACTTC. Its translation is CASTYGGGNEQYF.

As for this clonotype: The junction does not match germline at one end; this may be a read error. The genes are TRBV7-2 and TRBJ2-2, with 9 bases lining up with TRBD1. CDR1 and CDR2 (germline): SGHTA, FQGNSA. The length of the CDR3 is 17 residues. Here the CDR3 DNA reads TGTGCCAGCAGCCTAGCATCCGGCGACAGGGGGGCCGGGGAGCTGTTTTTT. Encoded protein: CASSLASGDRGAGELFF.

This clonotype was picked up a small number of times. The CDR3 sequence: CSTLGEGQGSDTQYF. Written as DNA, the CDR3 is TGCAGCACCCTCGGGGAGGGACAGGGGTCAGATACGCAGTATTTT. The chain links TRBV29-1 to TRBJ2-3; 10 bases fit TRBD1. The CDR3 contains 15 residues. The junction had 12 bases not matched to a gene; V was cut back by 8 bases and J by 4 bases. Germline V lookup: CDR1 SQVTM, CDR2 ANQGSEA.

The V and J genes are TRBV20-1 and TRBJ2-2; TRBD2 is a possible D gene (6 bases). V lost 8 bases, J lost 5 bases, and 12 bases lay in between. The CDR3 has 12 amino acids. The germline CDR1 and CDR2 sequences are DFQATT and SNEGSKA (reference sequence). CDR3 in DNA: TGCAGTCCACGGGCGGGAACCGGGGAGCTGTTTTTT. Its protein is CSPRAGTGELFF.

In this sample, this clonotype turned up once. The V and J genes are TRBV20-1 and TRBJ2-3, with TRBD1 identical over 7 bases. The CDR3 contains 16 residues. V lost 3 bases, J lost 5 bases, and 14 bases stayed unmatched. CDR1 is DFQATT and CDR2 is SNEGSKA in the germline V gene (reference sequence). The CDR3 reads CSASPLQRQGKDTQYF. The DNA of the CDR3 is TGCAGTGCTAGCCCCCTCCAGAGACAGGGAAAAGATACGCAGTATTTT.

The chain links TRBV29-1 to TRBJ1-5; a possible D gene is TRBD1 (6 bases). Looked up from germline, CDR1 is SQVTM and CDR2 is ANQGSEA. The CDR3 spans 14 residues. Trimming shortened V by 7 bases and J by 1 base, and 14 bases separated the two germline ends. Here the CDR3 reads CSALTGPSNQPQHF. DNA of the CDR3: TGCAGCGCTTTAACAGGGCCCAGCAATCAGCCCCAGCATTTT.